The next 27 T cell receptor beta chains were all read from a single sample in a study of T cells in women clearing cervical HPV infection. Profiling relied on immunoSEQ multiplex PCR, and the TCRdb table lists in-frame clones only, not all of them. The sample data list roughly 48,000 clones. The sequenced sample consisted of blood buffy coat. These receptor sequences come from a woman between 18 and 69 years old with a cervical HPV16 infection that either progressed to CIN3+ or cleared (not recorded which).

A remark on this clone: The read gets to within 3 residues of the CDR3 end, and the germline J gene fills in the rest. This sequence joins TRBV10-1 and TRBJ2-3; no clear D gene. The CDR3 has 10 amino acids. Looked up from germline, CDR1 is WNHNN and CDR2 is SYGVQD (reference sequence). V was shortened by 7 bases and J by 4 bases, with 3 bases between the two germline ends. The CDR3 bases that were read are TGCGCCAGCAAGCCAGATACG. It is translated as CASKPDT. The entire CDR3 protein is CASKPDTQYF.

Concerning this clone itself: From the germline J gene comes the end of the CDR3, since the read stops 3 residues before it. The rearrangement joins TRBV7-3 to TRBJ2-5; 7 bases are a match to TRBD2. The CDR3 has 13 residues. Germline CDR1 reads SGHTA; CDR2 reads FQGTGA. Germline trimming cut 0 bases from V and 5 bases from J; bases unmatched to any gene: 0. The covered CDR3 bases are TGTGCCAGCAGCTTAACCGGGGGGGAGACC. Its translation is CASSLTGGET. The entire CDR3 protein is CASSLTGGETQYF.

In the case of this clone: The read ends 3 residues early relative to the CDR3; the germline J gene fills the gap. The chain recombines TRBV5-1 with TRBJ1-2, with D unresolved. There are 14 residues in the CDR3. The germline V gene has CDR1 SGHRS and CDR2 YFSETQ. This CDR3 reads CASSLVPVARGYTF. CDR3 DNA (partial): TGCGCCAGCAGCTTGGTGCCCGTCGCAAGGGGC.

Worth noting for this clone: Read coverage stops 3 residues before the CDR3 terminus; the germline J gene supplies the remainder. The gene calls are TRBV20-1 and TRBJ2-2, with 12 bases fitting TRBD2. Germline CDR1 DFQATT, CDR2 SNEGSKA (reference sequence). With 0 bases clipped from V and 4 bases from J, the junction kept 18 bases outside the gene matches. The CDR3 is 21 residues long. CDR3 DNA, as far as it was read: TGCAGTGCTAGAGATGCTCAAGCCGCGACTAGCGGGAGTCTGATCACCGGGGAG. It yields the protein CSARDAQAATSGSLITGE. The entire CDR3 protein is CSARDAQAATSGSLITGELFF.

A remark on this clone: The CDR3 goes on 3 residues after the read ends, and that part is filled in from the germline J gene. The chain carries TRBV11-3 and TRBJ2-7; 8 bases fit TRBD2. Germline-derived CDR1 and CDR2 are SGHNT and YENEEA. CDR3 length: 14 residues. The trim removed 5 bases at V and 2 bases at J, leaving 5 bases unmatched. Partial CDR3 DNA: TGTGCCAGCAGCCTTGAAGCGGGAGCCTACGAG. Translated: CASSLEAGAYE. In full, the CDR3 is CASSLEAGAYEQYF.

Regarding this clone: The DNA ends 3 residues before the CDR3 does, and the rest of the CDR3 is filled in from the germline J gene. The gene calls are TRBV6-2 or TRBV6-3 and TRBJ2-1; TRBD1 is a possible D gene (6 bases). The V gene lost 5 bases and the J gene lost 2 bases, with 10 bases spanning the gap. CDR1 and CDR2 from the germline V gene are MNHEY and SVGEGT. This CDR3 comprises 14 residues. The part of the CDR3 DNA that was read is TGTGCCAGCAGTGCCTGGACAGCCTACAATGAG. Its translation: CASSAWTAYNE. The full CDR3 sequence reads CASSAWTAYNEQFF.

CDR3 bases read: TGTGCCAGCAGTGAGCCCTCCGTGGGCGTTTATGAG. Residues: CASSEPSVGVYE. The full CDR3 reads CASSEPSVGVYEQFF. The chain joins TRBV6-1 to TRBJ2-1; D is unclear. The CDR3 goes on 3 residues after the read ends, and that part is filled in from the germline J gene. Germline-derived CDR1 and CDR2 are MNHNS and SASEGT. V was shortened by 3 bases and J by 8 bases, with 17 bases between the two germline ends. The CDR3 covers 15 residues.

Concerning this clone itself: The observed sequence ends 3 residues before the CDR3 terminus, with the missing tail filled in from the germline J gene. V and J are TRBV5-1 and TRBJ2-7; possible D gene TRBD1, 6 bases. Germline CDR1 SGHRS, CDR2 YFSETQ. This CDR3 contains 15 residues. Between the trimmed V and J ends, which lost 5 bases and 6 bases, there was a span of 21 bases. The covered CDR3 bases are TGCGCCAGCAGAAGCCCATTCGGGACAAGTCTCGAG. It specifies CASRSPFGTSLE. The full CDR3 sequence reads CASRSPFGTSLEQYF.

About this clone: The read stops 3 residues short of the end of the CDR3; the missing end is completed from the germline J gene. J is TRBJ2-5 and V is TRBV20-1; 16 bases fit TRBD2. Germline CDR1 and CDR2: DFQATT and SNEGSKA (reference sequence). The V and J ends lost 3 bases and 5 bases, in that order; junction bases with no gene match: 9. The CDR3 loop spans 17 amino acids. CDR3 loop: CSARKRLGLAGGETQYF. The part of the CDR3 DNA that was read is TGCAGTGCTAGGAAAAGATTGGGACTAGCGGGAGGGGAGACC.

To note about this clone: The missing CDR3 end, 3 residues past where the read stops, is filled in from the germline J gene. The chain uses TRBV5-5 and TRBJ2-2; possible D gene TRBD1, 6 bases. The CDR3 runs 15 residues. Germline CDR1 is SGHKS and CDR2 is YYEKEE (reference sequence). V was trimmed by 7 bases and J by 2 bases, leaving 15 bases between them. The sequenced part of the CDR3 DNA is TGTGCCAGCGGGGCCTGGGGGCGAAACACCGGGGAG. This gives the protein CASGAWGRNTGE. The entire CDR3 protein is CASGAWGRNTGELFF.

The CDR3 reads CASSSQGARETQYF. The part of the CDR3 DNA that was read is TGTGCCAGCAGCTCACAGGGGGCGCGAGAGACC. This chain uses TRBV11-2 with TRBJ2-5; 9 nucleotides align to TRBD1. The CDR3 goes on 3 residues after the read ends, and that part is filled in from the germline J gene. Losses at the gene ends were 4 bases for V and 4 bases for J; bases not matched to a gene: 4. CDR1 and CDR2 from the germline V gene are SGHAT and FQNNGV. The CDR3 has 14 residues.

Comments on this clone: The read gets to within 3 residues of the CDR3 end, and the germline J gene fills in the rest. This rearrangement joins TRBV4-1 to TRBJ1-5; D unresolved. The V end lost 0 bases, the J end lost 1 base, and 10 bases lay between the germline ends. Germline lookup yields CDR1 MGHRA and CDR2 YSYEKL. CDR3 length equals 16 residues. The CDR3 sequence is CASSQDISGSNQPQHF. The covered CDR3 bases are TGCGCCAGCAGCCAAGATATATCAGGCAGCAATCAGCCC.

As regards this clone: The read ends 3 residues early relative to the CDR3; the germline J gene fills the gap. The J gene is TRBJ2-5, the V gene TRBV19, with a tentative D call TRBD1 (5 bases). V gave up 3 bases and J gave up 5 bases, with 16 bases separating them. This CDR3 contains 15 residues. CDR1 and CDR2 (germline): LNHDA, SQIVND (reference sequence). The part of the CDR3 DNA that was read is TGTGCCAGTAGTATTTGGGGCCTTTTAGGGGAGACC. Translated: CASSIWGLLGET. The whole CDR3 sequence reads CASSIWGLLGETQYF.

Remarks on this clone: Compared with germline, one end of the junction differs, possibly owing to a read error. The CDR3 goes on 3 residues after the read ends, and that part is filled in from the germline J gene. The chain recombines TRBV4-2 with TRBJ2-2; tentative D call: TRBD2 (6 bases). From germline, CDR1 is LGHNA and CDR2 YNFKEQ. There are 14 residues in the CDR3. The CDR3: CASSQGGEFRELFF. CDR3 DNA, as far as it was read: TGCGCCAGCAGCCAAGGAGGGGAGTTTCGGGAG.

Note on this clone: The CDR3 extends 3 residues past the end of the read, so its final part is completed from the germline J gene. The V and J genes are TRBV19 and TRBJ2-1; 10 bases fit TRBD1. This CDR3 is 13 amino acids long. Germline V lookup: CDR1 LNHDA, CDR2 SQIVND (reference sequence). J gave up 9 bases and V 6 bases, and 5 bases lay outside the gene matches. CDR3: CASSRQGALEQFF. CDR3 DNA (partial): TGTGCCAGTAGCCGACAGGGGGCACTTGAG.

About this clone itself: The read ends 3 residues early relative to the CDR3; the germline J gene fills the gap. V is TRBV28 and J is TRBJ2-2; D perhaps matches TRBD1 (8 bases). This CDR3 contains 18 residues. With 3 bases removed from V and 6 bases from J, the gap between germline ends came to 23 bases. Germline values: CDR1 MDHEN, CDR2 SYDVKM. CDR3 loop: CASSFPTTTGGGSGELFF. The CDR3 bases that were read are TGTGCCAGCAGTTTTCCGACAACTACAGGGGGGGGATCCGGGGAG.

A word on this clone: The read ends 3 residues shy of where the CDR3 ends; the end is completed using the germline J gene. Other DNA sequences within the sample encode an identical CDR3. The rearrangement uses TRBV20-1 and TRBJ2-7; TRBD1 matches 8 bases. CDR3 length: 15 residues. Germline CDR1 is DFQATT and CDR2 is SNEGSKA (reference sequence). J gave up 2 bases and V 0 bases, and 6 bases lay outside the gene matches. CDR3 sequence reads: CSARDPGQGPYEQYF. The covered CDR3 bases are TGCAGTGCTAGAGATCCCGGACAGGGTCCCTACGAG.

With respect to this clone: The read terminates 3 residues ahead of where the CDR3 ends, so the germline J gene completes it. This rearrangement joins TRBV5-4 to TRBJ1-2; the match to TRBD1 covers 9 bases. CDR3 length equals 13 residues. The germline V gene encodes CDR1 SGHNT and CDR2 YYREEE (reference sequence). The J segment lost 7 bases and the V segment lost 0 bases, leaving 1 base of the junction unmatched. CDR3 region: CASSLETGGGYTF. The covered CDR3 bases are TGTGCCAGCAGCTTGGAGACAGGGGGTGGC.

On this clone: The CDR3 is cut off 3 residues early in the read; its end comes from the germline J gene. The V gene is TRBV5-1, the J gene TRBJ1-2; 7 bases agree with TRBD1. The ends lost 4 bases at V and 7 bases at J; junction bases unmatched: 7. CDR1 is SGHRS and CDR2 is YFSETQ in the germline V gene. This CDR3 contains 13 residues. The CDR3 reads CASSPTGTSGYTF. Partial CDR3 DNA: TGCGCCAGCAGCCCGACAGGGACCAGTGGC.

As regards this clone: The read finishes 3 residues shy of the CDR3 end, and the germline J gene is used to complete it. The rearrangement joins TRBV10-2 to TRBJ2-5; tentatively, D is TRBD2 (7 bases). Trimming took off 8 bases at V and 4 bases at J, with 11 bases between the two ends. This CDR3 comprises 12 residues. The V gene's germline CDR1 is WSHSY and CDR2 SAAADI. The sequenced CDR3 bases are TGCGCCAGCGGGGGGGCCGCAGAGACC. This encodes CASGGAAET. The whole CDR3 protein is CASGGAAETQYF.

For this clone: The read terminates 3 residues ahead of where the CDR3 ends, so the germline J gene completes it. V is TRBV28 and J is TRBJ1-1; D may be TRBD1 (5 bases). Deletions cut 2 bases from V and 6 bases from J, with 16 bases between. CDR1 and CDR2 (germline): MDHEN, SYDVKM. The CDR3 has 15 residues. CDR3 residues: CASSLHGGSYPEAFF. CDR3 DNA (partial): TGTGCCAGCAGTTTACACGGGGGATCTTACCCTGAA.

As to this clone: The sequenced fragment ends 3 residues before the CDR3 boundary, so the rest is inferred from the germline J gene. The J gene is TRBJ2-5, the V gene TRBV7-8, with 8 bases matching TRBD1. V lost 6 bases, J lost 2 bases, and 2 bases stayed unmatched. The CDR3 covers 13 residues. Germline assignment: CDR1 SGHVS and CDR2 FQNEAQ. The covered CDR3 bases are TGTGCCAGCAGTACAGGGGGACAAGAGACC. Translated: CASSTGGQET. The full CDR3 protein is CASSTGGQETQYF.

Of note for this clone: The CDR3 end lies 3 residues beyond the end of the read and is filled in from the germline J gene. This rearrangement joins TRBV2 to TRBJ2-5; 12 bases are a match to TRBD1. Losses at the gene ends were 4 bases for V and 7 bases for J; bases not matched to a gene: 7. The germline V gene has CDR1 SNHLY and CDR2 FYNNEI. This CDR3 comprises 15 residues. CDR3: CASSGGQGARGTQYF. The CDR3 DNA, read in part, is TGTGCCAGCAGTGGGGGACAGGGGGCGAGGGGGACC. Looking up the rest from reference TRBV2 and TRBJ2-5 gives the full variable domain: EPEVTQTPSHQVTQMGQEVILRCVPISNHLYFYWYRQILGQKVEFLVSFYNNEISEKSEIFDDQFSVERPDGSNFTLKIRSTKLEDSAMYFCASSGGQGARGTQYFGPGTRLLVL.

Points on this clone: The CDR3 end is not reached by the read, which stops 3 residues before it; the germline J gene fills it in. The V and J genes are TRBV30 and TRBJ2-7, with 9 bases matching TRBD1. Germline loops: CDR1 GTSNPN, CDR2 SVGIG (reference sequence). Germline trimming cut 0 bases from V and 2 bases from J; bases unmatched to any gene: 5. The CDR3 has 15 amino acids. Incomplete CDR3 DNA: TGTGCCTGGAGTGTTTCGGGACAGGGCCCCTACGAG. Translation gives CAWSVSGQGPYE. The CDR3 in its entirety is CAWSVSGQGPYEQYF.

For this clone: Read sequence stops 3 residues before the CDR3 end, and the germline J gene provides the missing end. The V gene is TRBV6-2 or TRBV6-3, the J gene TRBJ1-4; 7 positions agree with TRBD1. Germline lookup yields CDR1 MNHEY and CDR2 SVGEGT. The CDR3 extends over 15 amino acids. The J segment lost 3 bases and the V segment lost 6 bases, leaving 7 bases of the junction unmatched. CDR3 bases read: TGTGCCAGCAGCCTCACAGGGGACCCTAATGAAAAA. Amino acid sequence: CASSLTGDPNEK. The whole CDR3 sequence is CASSLTGDPNEKLFF.

About this clone itself: The read terminates 3 residues before the CDR3 end, so the remaining end is supplied by the germline J gene. At the DNA level, this CDR3 is encoded by other sequences in the same sample as well. This chain uses TRBV5-1 with TRBJ2-7; D perhaps matches TRBD1 (6 bases). In germline, CDR1 is SGHRS, CDR2 YFSETQ. The CDR3 consists of 15 residues. V lost 4 bases, J lost 2 bases, and 16 bases lay in between. The covered CDR3 bases are TGCGCCAGCAGCCTGGGCGGAACAGGGACCTACGAG. Amino acids: CASSLGGTGTYE. The whole CDR3 sequence is CASSLGGTGTYEQYF.

Of note for this clone: The DNA ends 3 residues before the CDR3 does, and the rest of the CDR3 is filled in from the germline J gene. This sequence joins TRBV7-3 and TRBJ1-1; 7 positions match TRBD1. V shed 8 bases, J shed 3 bases, and the junction held 6 bases outside the gene matches. The CDR3 contains 13 residues. Germline V CDR1 and CDR2: SGHTA, FQGTGA. The covered CDR3 bases are TGTGCCAGCTCCAGGGGGAGAGACACTGAA. Protein sequence: CASSRGRDTE. From start to end, the CDR3 is CASSRGRDTEAFF.